The rows below give T cell receptor beta chains drawn from one sample of a study of blood T cell repertoires in COVID-19. Data came from immunoSEQ multiplex PCR; TCRdb stores just in-frame clones and leaves some out. The sample yields a few hundred thousand clones, about 85% seen once. The sequencing sample was made of peripheral blood. Source of these receptors: a human donor with COVID-19, enrolled during active disease. The donor label of this sample is uncertain. The CDR3 runs from the conserved cysteine through the conserved F or W. The order of the fields is D gene, J gene, V gene, clone size, CDR3 protein, CDR3 DNA. A D gene is named only where the DNA matches it firmly. Size tells how often a clone was seen (once, few, many) or the class of an expanded clone, and some rows leave it out.

D: NA; J: TRBJ1-5; V: TRBV30; size: NA; CDR3: CAWKSGYNQPQHF; DNA: TGTGCCTGGAAATCAGGGTACAATCAGCCCCAGCATTTT
D: TRBD2; J: TRBJ2-1; V: TRBV5-1; size: NA; CDR3: CASSLGTSGIGNEQFF; DNA: TGCGCCAGCAGCTTAGGGACTAGCGGGATTGGAAATGAGCAGTTCTTC
D: TRBD1; J: TRBJ2-1; V: TRBV28; size: NA; CDR3: CASSSPKGAYNEQFF; DNA: TGTGCCAGCAGTTCCCCTAAGGGGGCGTACAATGAGCAGTTCTTC
D: NA; J: TRBJ1-2; V: TRBV14; size: NA; CDR3: CASSQEPAYRGYTF; DNA: TGTGCCAGCAGCCAAGAGCCCGCATACAGGGGCTACACCTTC
D: NA; J: TRBJ1-3; V: TRBV9; size: once; CDR3: CASSGGLGVSGNTIYF; DNA: TGTGCCAGCAGCGGGGGTCTGGGAGTATCTGGAAACACCATATATTTT
D: TRBD2; J: TRBJ2-1; V: TRBV11-2; size: NA; CDR3: CASSLIGLAENNEQFF; DNA: TGTGCCAGCAGCTTAATAGGACTAGCGGAGAACAATGAGCAGTTCTTC
D: TRBD2; J: TRBJ2-3; V: TRBV4-1; size: NA; CDR3: CASSQERLAGRTDTQYF; DNA: TGCGCCAGCAGCCAAGAGAGGCTAGCGGGACGAACAGATACGCAGTATTTT
D: NA; J: TRBJ1-3; V: TRBV18; size: NA; CDR3: CASSISPSGNTIYF; DNA: TGTGCCAGCTCGATCAGTCCTTCTGGAAACACCATATATTTT
D: TRBD1; J: TRBJ1-3; V: TRBV30; size: NA; CDR3: CAWSVRQGRNTIYF; DNA: TGTGCCTGGAGTGTCCGACAGGGAAGAAACACCATATATTTT
D: TRBD1; J: TRBJ2-1; V: TRBV28; size: NA; CDR3: CASEIKGQGAGEQFF; DNA: TGTGCCAGTGAAATAAAGGGACAGGGGGCTGGAGAGCAGTTCTTC
D: TRBD1; J: TRBJ1-4; V: TRBV2; size: NA; CDR3: CASGTGGDEKLFF; DNA: TGTGCCAGCGGTACAGGGGGCGATGAAAAACTGTTTTTT
D: TRBD2; J: TRBJ2-7; V: TRBV5-4; size: NA; CDR3: CASSSARDYRSYEQYF; DNA: TGTGCCAGCAGCTCGGCCCGGGACTACCGCTCCTACGAGCAGTACTTC
D: TRBD1; J: TRBJ1-1; V: TRBV2; size: NA; CDR3: CASDALQGTTEAFF; DNA: TGTGCCAGTGACGCCTTACAGGGGACCACTGAAGCTTTCTTT
D: TRBD1; J: TRBJ1-4; V: TRBV5-1; size: NA; CDR3: CASSSLTGATNEKLFF; DNA: TGCGCCAGCAGCTCGCTCACAGGGGCAACTAATGAAAAACTGTTTTTT
D: TRBD1; J: TRBJ2-7; V: TRBV23-1; size: NA; CDR3: CASSQVPPDRGEAWEQYF; DNA: TGCGCCAGCAGTCAAGTGCCCCCGGACAGGGGAGAAGCTTGGGAGCAGTACTTC
D: TRBD2; J: TRBJ2-2; V: TRBV7-2; size: NA; CDR3: CASSSGLFNTGELFF; DNA: TGTGCCAGCAGCTCGGGACTATTTAACACCGGGGAGCTGTTTTTT